This entry features one T cell receptor beta chain sequence. The data stem from a study of preoperative IRX-2 immunotherapy in early breast cancer. Treatment in this sample: preoperative locoregional IRX-2 cytokine immunotherapy. Preoperative locoregional IRX-2 cytokine immunotherapy was tested in the phase Ib source study. The data were produced by immunoSEQ multiplex PCR, yet TCRdb's version contains in-frame clones alone and is incomplete. The repertoire has 60,000 or so clones, approximately 94% of them found once; the top ten carry roughly 1.5%. Germline loops: CDR1 ENHRY, CDR2 SYGVKD. Trimming removed 4 bases from V and 3 bases from J, with 12 bases in between. This CDR3 comprises 15 residues.

V usage is TRBV10-3 and J usage is TRBJ2-2; D ambiguous. This specimen was acquired from a patient treated with IRX-2 immunotherapy. This TCR came from a human donor with breast cancer. The chain's CDR3 is CAISGSHSDTGELFF. In DNA form, the CDR3 reads TGTGCCATCAGTGGTAGTCACTCGGACACCGGGGAGCTGTTTTTT.